A single sample is the source of the 12 T cell receptor beta chains below, sequenced in a study of cytomegalovirus exposure and HLA in healthy donors (dated by TCRdb to about 2017). Receptors were amplified or captured by the immunoSEQ multiplex PCR assay. A mixture of 60 forward primers for TCR Vbeta segments and 13 reverse primers for TCR Jbeta segments was used in the multiplex PCR. TCRdb carries this immuneACCESS record with in-frame sequences only. Its versions omit some clonotypes, under half of them owing to an unresolved V gene in the studies checked, with the rest unexplained. This sample is represented by over 150,000 clones; about 76% of them were singletons. The leading ten clones occupy 5% to 5.5% of the sample. The specimen sequenced was PBMCs. Receptor source: a woman aged 18 to 35 in good health and CMV-seropositive.

This chain connects TRBV4-3 to TRBJ2-4; 8 nucleotides agree with TRBD2. Germline CDR1 LGHNA, CDR2 YSLEER. The CDR3 has 14 residues. V shed 1 base and J 7 bases; nucleotides not matched to a gene: 3. Here the CDR3 DNA reads TGCGCCAGCAGCCAAGCGGGGGGGGCGAACATTCAGTACTTC. This translates into CASSQAGGANIQYF.

On this clone itself: A junction boundary mismatches the germline segment, possibly from a read error. The chain uses TRBV7-9 and TRBJ2-5, with 7 bases aligning to TRBD2. In germline, CDR1 is SEHNR, CDR2 FQNEAQ (reference sequence). There are 17 residues in the CDR3. CDR3 sequence (DNA): TGTTCCAGCAGCTTAACAACTAAACTGACTAGCCGAGAGACCCAGTACTTC. Protein sequence: CSSSLTTKLTSRETQYF.

This chain links TRBV4-1 with TRBJ2-7; D is unclear. Germline V gives CDR1 MGHRA, CDR2 YSYEKL. V lost 4 bases and J 2 bases, leaving 12 bases between the germline ends. The CDR3 runs to 14 residues. The CDR3 nucleotides are TGCGCCAGCAGCCCCTTCGGCGGAGCCTACGAGCAGTACTTC. Translated, it gives CASSPFGGAYEQYF.

With regard to this clone: An end of the junction does not agree with germline; a read error may underlie this. V gene TRBV7-3 combines with J gene TRBJ1-6, with D possibly matching TRBD1 (5 bases). The CDR3 loop spans 14 amino acids. In germline, CDR1 is SGHTA, CDR2 FQGTGA. The CDR3 sequence: CSSSLSRGNSPLHF. The CDR3 DNA reads as TGTTCCAGCAGCCTCTCCCGGGGGAATTCACCCCTCCACTTT.

This chain connects TRBV6-6 to TRBJ2-2; TRBD2 aligns across 7 bases. The junction had 8 bases not matched to a gene; V was cut back by 10 bases and J by 6 bases. The CDR3 sequence is 13 residues long. Germline loops: CDR1 MNHNY, CDR2 SVGAGI (reference sequence). The CDR3 spells CATNSGWAGELFF. In DNA, the CDR3 is TGTGCCACCAATAGCGGGTGGGCCGGGGAGCTGTTTTTT.

The rearrangement joins TRBV7-3 to TRBJ2-2; possible D gene TRBD2, 6 bases. CDR1 SGHTA and CDR2 FQGTGA come from the germline V gene. Trimming took 4 bases from V and 4 from J, leaving 10 bases between them. The CDR3 has 14 amino acids. The CDR3 loop is CASSSLASTGELFF. The CDR3 DNA is TGTGCCAGCAGCTCGCTAGCGTCCACCGGGGAGCTGTTTTTT.

The chain has TRBV5-4 and TRBJ2-7, with TRBD1 as a possible D gene (6 bases). The CDR3 covers 16 residues. Germline V lookup: CDR1 SGHNT, CDR2 YYREEE (reference sequence). Trimming shortened V by 4 bases and J by 1 base, and 18 bases separated the two germline ends. As DNA, the CDR3 is TGTGCCAGCAGCCAAAGAAACAGGGAACGGTCCTACGAGCAGTACTTC. Translating gives CASSQRNRERSYEQYF.

The chain employs TRBV14 and TRBJ2-5, with 8 bases that match TRBD2. From germline, CDR1 is SGHDN and CDR2 FVKESK. V shed 5 bases and J 2 bases; nucleotides not matched to a gene: 7. The CDR3 has 15 residues. CDR3 in amino acids: CASSTGTRGQETQYF. The CDR3 DNA reads TGTGCCAGCAGCACCGGGACTAGGGGACAAGAGACCCAGTACTTC.

V gene TRBV19 combines with J gene TRBJ1-5, with TRBD1 as a possible D gene (6 bases). The CDR3 is made up of 16 amino acids. Trimming removed 11 bases at V and 0 bases at J, with 20 bases between. Per germline, CDR1 LNHDA and CDR2 SQIVND (reference sequence). The CDR3 protein is CAHRDKKRHSNQPQHF. The CDR3, as DNA: TGTGCCCACCGGGACAAGAAGCGCCATAGCAATCAGCCCCAGCATTTT.

The V and J genes are TRBV5-6 and TRBJ1-6, with a tentative D call TRBD1 (6 bases). The CDR3 totals 16 residues. The germline V gene has CDR1 SGHDT and CDR2 YYEEEE. V was pared by 4 bases and J by 8 bases, with 19 bases between. Here the CDR3 reads CASSPTGTQGYSPLHF. The CDR3 DNA reads TGTGCCAGCAGCCCCACAGGGACACAGGGTTATTCACCCCTCCACTTT.

The V call is TRBV7-3, the J call TRBJ2-3; TRBD2 matches 11 bases. The V gene's germline CDR1 is SGHTA and CDR2 FQGTGA. The CDR3 runs to 16 residues. V shed 5 bases, J shed 1 base, and the junction held 5 bases outside the gene matches. CDR3 region: CASSPKTSGGTDTQYF. The DNA of the CDR3 is TGTGCCAGCAGCCCCAAGACTAGCGGGGGCACAGATACGCAGTATTTT. Together with reference TRBV7-3 and TRBJ2-3, the CDR3 gives the full variable domain: GAGVSQTPSNKVTEKGKYVELRCDPISGHTALYWYRQSLGQGPEFLIYFQGTGAADDSGLPNDRFFAVRPEGSVSTLKIQRTERGDSAVYLCASSPKTSGGTDTQYFGPGTRLTVL.

This chain links TRBV9 with TRBJ2-2, with D possibly being TRBD1 (6 bases). The CDR3 has 16 amino acids. From germline, CDR1 is SGDLS and CDR2 YYNGEE. V shed 4 bases and J shed 7 bases, with 20 bases lying between them. This CDR3 is CASSSRGLEGGGELFF. The CDR3 DNA follows: TGTGCCAGCAGCTCGCGTGGATTAGAAGGGGGCGGGGAGCTGTTTTTT.